A selection of T cell receptor beta chains follows, all from one sample in a study of T cell responses to AZD1222 COVID-19 vaccine. The table came from immunoSEQ multiplex PCR; TCRdb's copy has only in-frame clones and leaves some out. The repertoire includes 130,000 or so clones, over 75% of them detected once, and roughly 7% sits in the top ten. Source: peripheral blood, taken on day 0 of AZD1222 vaccination. The receptors come from an adult in good health. CDR3s include the opening cysteine and the closing phenylalanine or tryptophan. D genes are given only for firm matches. Part of the rows lack a size; the others show once, few, many or a class for expanded clones.

D gene,clone size,J gene,V gene,CDR3 protein,CDR3 DNA
TRBD1,.,TRBJ1-6,TRBV25-1,CATAPSDRDSPLHF,TGTGCCACCGCTCCCTCGGACAGGGATTCACCCCTCCACTTT
.,.,TRBJ2-3,TRBV5-1,CASSPQGDTQYF,TGCGCCAGCAGCCCCCAAGGGGATACGCAGTATTTT
.,.,TRBJ2-5,TRBV20-1,CSARPRETQYF,TGCAGTGCTAGACCGAGGGAGACCCAGTACTTC
TRBD1,.,TRBJ1-1,TRBV27,CASSNQGGVWTEAFF,TGTGCCAGCAGCAACCAAGGGGGCGTATGGACTGAAGCTTTCTTT
TRBD1,.,TRBJ1-5,TRBV19,CASSIEGGRGLSNQPQHF,TGTGCCAGTAGTATAGAAGGGGGCAGGGGGCTTAGCAATCAGCCCCAGCATTTT
TRBD1,.,TRBJ1-3,TRBV2,CARGARIQGFYSGNTIYF,TGTGCCAGGGGGGCCAGGATACAGGGGTTCTACTCTGGAAACACCATATATTTT
.,.,TRBJ2-5,TRBV28,CASIRRDGQETQYF,TGTGCCAGCATAAGACGGGACGGCCAAGAGACCCAGTACTTC
.,once,TRBJ2-3,TRBV7-2,CASSRRRGTDTQYF,TGTGCCAGCAGCCGTAGAAGAGGCACAGATACGCAGTATTTT
.,.,TRBJ1-6,TRBV2,CASSELGPPNSPLHF,TGTGCCAGCAGTGAATTGGGGCCGCCGAATTCACCCCTCCACTTT
TRBD2,.,TRBJ2-1,TRBV7-2,CASSSPGLAGGPYNEQFF,TGTGCCAGCAGCTCTCCGGGACTAGCGGGGGGACCCTACAATGAGCAGTTCTTC
.,once,TRBJ1-6,TRBV6-6,CASSSANLDSPLHF,TGTGCCAGCAGTTCGGCCAATCTAGATTCACCCCTCCACTTT
.,.,TRBJ2-7,TRBV6-6,CASSYQESYEQYF,TGTGCCAGCAGTTACCAGGAGTCCTACGAGCAGTACTTC
TRBD1,.,TRBJ1-6,TRBV19,CASSTGQGGSAPLHF,TGTGCCAGTAGTACCGGACAGGGTGGATCGGCACCCCTCCACTTT
.,.,TRBJ2-1,TRBV24-1,CATSDPGGQVDEQFF,TGTGCCACCAGTGACCCCGGGGGGCAAGTCGATGAGCAGTTCTTC
.,.,TRBJ1-1,TRBV7-9,CASSLRGDKNTEAFF,TGTGCCAGCAGCTTAAGGGGGGACAAGAACACTGAAGCTTTCTTT
.,.,TRBJ1-2,TRBV5-6,CASSRKAHYGYTF,TGTGCCAGCAGCCGCAAAGCCCACTATGGCTACACCTTC
.,once,TRBJ2-3,TRBV9,CASSVWDGGTDTQYF,TGTGCCAGCAGCGTATGGGATGGTGGCACAGATACGCAGTATTTT
.,.,TRBJ1-1,TRBV28,CASSFRGAAEAFF,TGTGCCAGCAGTTTTCGGGGGGCGGCTGAAGCTTTCTTT
TRBD1,.,TRBJ1-1,TRBV7-2,CASSFRRGDRGTEAFF,TGTGCCAGCAGCTTCAGACGGGGGGACAGGGGTACTGAAGCTTTCTTT
.,.,TRBJ2-2,TRBV7-9,CASSPSDGELFF,TGTGCCAGCAGCCCTTCCGACGGGGAGCTGTTTTTT
.,.,TRBJ2-7,TRBV27,CASSRGAEQYF,TGTGCCAGCAGCCGAGGGGCCGAGCAGTACTTC
.,.,TRBJ2-5,TRBV7-2,CASSLALTGGETQYF,TGTGCCAGCAGCTTAGCCCTGACAGGAGGAGAGACCCAGTACTTC
.,.,TRBJ1-1,TRBV12-3/TRBV12-4,CASSLASTEAFF,TGTGCCAGCAGTTTAGCCAGTACTGAAGCTTTCTTT
.,.,TRBJ2-2,TRBV20-1,CSAGGTGELFF,TGCAGTGCAGGAGGGACCGGGGAGCTGTTTTTT
TRBD1,once,TRBJ2-7,TRBV5-1,CASSLGQGFDEQYF,TGCGCCAGCAGCTTGGGACAGGGCTTCGACGAGCAGTACTTC
.,.,TRBJ1-6,TRBV5-1,CASSLMNGDSPLHF,TGCGCCAGCAGCTTGATGAACGGTGATTCACCCCTCCACTTT
.,once,TRBJ2-5,TRBV28,CASSYSQGRETQYF,TGTGCCAGCAGCTATAGCCAGGGGCGGGAGACCCAGTACTTC
.,.,TRBJ2-1,TRBV3-1/TRBV3-2,CASSQHELREGPYNEQFF,TGTGCCAGCAGCCAGCACGAACTTCGAGAGGGCCCCTACAATGAGCAGTTCTTC
.,once,TRBJ1-2,TRBV5-5,CASSRDTGNFYGYTF,TGTGCCAGCAGCCGTGATACCGGGAACTTCTATGGCTACACCTTC
.,.,TRBJ2-3,TRBV5-6,CASSSLTDTQYF,TGTGCCAGCAGCTCCCTCACAGATACGCAGTATTTT
.,few,TRBJ2-6,TRBV28,CASSSRPGANVLTF,TGTGCCAGCAGTTCCCGCCCTGGGGCCAACGTCCTGACTTTC
.,.,TRBJ1-1,TRBV6-5,CASPSGGWTEAFF,TGTGCCAGTCCTTCGGGGGGGTGGACTGAAGCTTTCTTT
.,.,TRBJ1-1,TRBV2,CASSPGTSGWTEAFF,TGTGCCAGCAGTCCCGGGACCTCAGGGTGGACTGAAGCTTTCTTT
.,.,TRBJ1-4,TRBV28,CASSLPQDGGEKLFF,TGTGCCAGCAGTTTACCTCAAGACGGGGGTGAAAAACTGTTTTTT
.,.,TRBJ2-7,TRBV5-1,CASSGTGPAGGMGEQYF,TGCGCCAGCAGCGGAACCGGGCCCGCCGGAGGGATGGGCGAGCAGTACTTC
TRBD2,once,TRBJ2-1,TRBV3-1/TRBV3-2,CASSLNSGAGNEQFF,TGTGCCAGCAGCCTAAATAGCGGGGCGGGGAATGAGCAGTTCTTC
TRBD2,.,TRBJ2-1,TRBV14,CASSQTSGLAAVNEQFF,TGTGCCAGCAGCCAAACCTCGGGACTAGCGGCCGTCAATGAGCAGTTCTTC
.,.,TRBJ1-6,TRBV7-9,CASSLAVSSPLHF,TGTGCCAGCAGCTTAGCGGTCAGCTCACCCCTCCACTTT
TRBD2,once,TRBJ2-1,TRBV15,CATSRDPVTSGTYNEQFF,TGTGCCACCAGCAGAGATCCAGTGACTAGCGGGACCTACAATGAGCAGTTCTTC
.,.,TRBJ1-1,TRBV7-9,CASSLQGWDTEAFF,TGTGCCAGCAGCTTACAGGGTTGGGACACTGAAGCTTTCTTT
.,.,TRBJ2-1,TRBV28,CASTTQRNEQFF,TGTGCCAGCACCACACAGAGGAATGAGCAGTTCTTC
.,.,TRBJ1-1,TRBV29-1,CSVEEGVVAEAFF,TGCAGCGTTGAAGAAGGGGTGGTAGCGGAAGCTTTCTTT
TRBD2,few,TRBJ2-2,TRBV27,CASSLSSSGNTGELFF,TGTGCCAGCAGTTTATCTTCTAGCGGCAACACCGGGGAGCTGTTTTTT
.,.,TRBJ2-7,TRBV11-2,CASSSGNYEQYF,TGTGCCAGCAGCTCCGGAAACTACGAGCAGTACTTC
.,.,TRBJ2-1,TRBV5-1,CASSPSGGYNEQFF,TGCGCCAGCAGCCCTTCGGGCGGGTACAATGAGCAGTTCTTC
TRBD2,once,TRBJ2-7,TRBV6-5,CASRILAESYEQYF,TGTGCCAGCAGGATCCTAGCGGAGTCCTACGAGCAGTACTTC